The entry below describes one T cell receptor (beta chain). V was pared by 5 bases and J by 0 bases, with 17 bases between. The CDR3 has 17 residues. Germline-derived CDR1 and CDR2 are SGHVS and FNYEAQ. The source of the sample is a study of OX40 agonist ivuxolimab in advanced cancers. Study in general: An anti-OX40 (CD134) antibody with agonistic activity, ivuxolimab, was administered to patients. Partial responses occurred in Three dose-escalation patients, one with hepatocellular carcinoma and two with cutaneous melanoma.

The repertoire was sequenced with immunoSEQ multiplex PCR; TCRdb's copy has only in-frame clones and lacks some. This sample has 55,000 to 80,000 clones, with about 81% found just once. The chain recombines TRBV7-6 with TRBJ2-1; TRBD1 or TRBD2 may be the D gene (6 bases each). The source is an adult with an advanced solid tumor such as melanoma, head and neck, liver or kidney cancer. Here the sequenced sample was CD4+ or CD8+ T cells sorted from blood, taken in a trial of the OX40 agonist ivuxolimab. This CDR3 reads CASSRAVGGSSYNEQFF. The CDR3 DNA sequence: TGTGCCAGCAGCCGGGCCGTAGGGGGGAGCTCCTACAATGAGCAGTTCTTC.